The 30 T cell receptor beta chains below come from one sample, sequenced in a study of cytomegalovirus exposure and HLA in healthy donors. 13 Jbeta primers and 60 Vbeta primers were used for the PCR. Profiled with immunoSEQ multiplex PCR; TCRdb holds only in-frame clones, not every one. Across 65,000 to 85,000 clones, the top ten clones capture roughly 1.5% of the sample. What was sequenced was PBMCs. Receptors were obtained from a woman between 55 and 75 years old in good health and CMV-seronegative.

For this clone: This specimen includes other DNA sequences encoding the same CDR3. The chain couples TRBV27 to TRBJ1-5; 9 bases are shared with TRBD1. The CDR3 loop spans 17 amino acids. V shed 6 bases and J 6 bases; nucleotides not matched to a gene: 15. Germline V gene sequence: CDR1 MNHEY, CDR2 SMNVEV (reference sequence). The CDR3: CASRREALDRGSQPQHF. CDR3 coding DNA: TGTGCCAGCAGAAGGGAGGCCTTGGACAGGGGCTCTCAGCCCCAGCATTTT.

The chain carries TRBV6-6 and TRBJ2-3; 7 nucleotides line up with TRBD2. V shed 8 bases and J 0 bases; nucleotides not matched to a gene: 5. The germline gives CDR1 MNHNY, CDR2 SVGAGI (reference sequence). This CDR3 is built from 14 residues. CDR3 DNA: TGTGCCAGCGGGAGGGCGACTAGCACAGATACGCAGTATTTT. Protein: CASGRATSTDTQYF.

The V and J genes are TRBV28 and TRBJ2-3; TRBD2 is a possible D gene (5 bases). CDR1 and CDR2 (germline): MDHEN, SYDVKM. The CDR3 is made up of 13 amino acids. Trimming removed 6 bases at V and 2 bases at J, with 9 bases between. The CDR3 here is CASRDSDTDTQYF. The DNA for the CDR3 is TGTGCCAGCAGGGACTCCGACACAGATACGCAGTATTTT.

This chain joins TRBV5-4 and TRBJ2-3; TRBD2 matches 8 bases. The germline V gene encodes CDR1 SGHNT and CDR2 YYREEE (reference sequence). V dropped 5 bases and J dropped 5; count of bases not matched to a gene: 19. CDR3 length: 18 amino acids. For the CDR3, the DNA is TGTGCCAGCAGGCTCGGGAGGGGCGGGTATATTTCCCGAGATACGCAGTATTTT. It codes for CASRLGRGGYISRDTQYF.

CDR3 sequence reads: CASSTQEDYEQFF. The CDR3 nucleotides are TGTGCCAGCTCTACCCAAGAGGACTATGAGCAGTTCTTC. J is TRBJ2-1 and V is TRBV18; D may be TRBD2 (5 bases). The ends were cut back, 6 bases at V and 8 bases at J, with 14 bases in the middle. The length of the CDR3 is 13 residues. Germline-derived CDR1 and CDR2 are KGHSH and LQKENI.

The rearrangement links TRBV28 to TRBJ2-3; a possible D gene is TRBD2 (5 bases). V was clipped by 3 bases and J by 8 bases, with 9 bases between them. From germline, CDR1 is MDHEN and CDR2 SYDVKM. CDR3 size: 12 residues. This CDR3 reads CASSFGVTTQYF. For the CDR3, the DNA is TGTGCCAGCAGTTTCGGGGTGACTACGCAGTATTTT.

V gene TRBV6-4 combines with J gene TRBJ1-1; tentatively, D is TRBD1 (6 bases). CDR3 length: 13 residues. CDR1 MRHNA and CDR2 SNTAGT come from the germline V gene. The ends were cut back, 5 bases at V and 2 bases at J, with 9 bases in the middle. The DNA for the CDR3 is TGTGCCAGCAGTTCACAGGGCAACACTGAAGCTTTCTTT. Translated, it gives CASSSQGNTEAFF.

This chain links TRBV18 with TRBJ2-7, with no clear D. Germline V gives CDR1 KGHSH, CDR2 LQKENI. V was trimmed by 6 bases and J by 7 bases, leaving 7 bases between them. The CDR3 totals 10 residues. CDR3 region: CASSMREQYF. The CDR3 DNA sequence: TGTGCCAGCTCCATGAGGGAGCAGTACTTC.

This chain links TRBV19 with TRBJ2-1; unclear D gene. The CDR3 loop spans 17 amino acids. Germline V lookup: CDR1 LNHDA, CDR2 SQIVND (reference sequence). V dropped 1 base and J dropped 3 bases, with 16 bases sitting between them. The CDR3 here is CASSIGSFPPYYNEQFF. CDR3 bases: TGTGCCAGTAGTATAGGCTCTTTCCCACCCTACTACAATGAGCAGTTCTTC.

The chain links TRBV27 to TRBJ1-3; no clear D gene. With 4 bases removed from V and 0 bases from J, the gap between germline ends came to 10 bases. This CDR3 has 15 amino acids. Germline V lookup: CDR1 MNHEY, CDR2 SMNVEV (reference sequence). DNA for the CDR3: TGTGCCAGCAGTTCTCCGGGAGCCTCTGGAAACACCATATATTTT. This codes for CASSSPGASGNTIYF.

The chain uses TRBV5-1 and TRBJ1-2; TRBD1 aligns across 10 bases. Germline V gene data show CDR1 as SGHRS and CDR2 as YFSETQ. The CDR3 length is 15 residues. The J segment lost 8 bases and the V segment lost 3 bases, leaving 10 bases of the junction unmatched. CDR3 coding DNA: TGCGCCAGCAGCTCTCGGACAGGGGGGACCGAGGGCTACACCTTC. Its protein is CASSSRTGGTEGYTF. Together with reference TRBV5-1 and TRBJ1-2, the CDR3 gives the full variable domain: KAGVTQTPRYLIKTRGQQVTLSCSPISGHRSVSWYQQTPGQGLQFLFEYFSETQRNKGNFPGRFSGRQFSNSRSEMNVSTLELGDSALYLCASSSRTGGTEGYTFGSGTRLTVV.

This rearrangement joins TRBV5-6 to TRBJ2-7, with 7 bases matching TRBD2. V was pared by 6 bases and J by 3 bases, with 18 bases of the junction left unmatched. The CDR3 has 17 amino acids. The germline gives CDR1 SGHDT, CDR2 YYEEEE. CDR3 region: CASTLTLGGTEFYEQYF. CDR3 in DNA: TGTGCCAGCACCCTGACTCTGGGAGGGACTGAATTCTACGAGCAGTACTTC. Based on the CDR3 plus reference TRBV5-6 and TRBJ2-7, the full variable domain is DAGVTQSPTHLIKTRGQQVTLRCSPKSGHDTVSWYQQALGQGPQFIFQYYEEEERQRGNFPDRFSGHQFPNYSSELNVNALLLGDSALYLCASTLTLGGTEFYEQYFGPGTRLTVT.

The gene calls are TRBV1 and TRBJ1-5. TRBV1 is designated a pseudogene. The CDR3 is made up of 16 amino acids. In nucleotides, the CDR3 is TGCACCAGCAGCCGTAGGGGGGGTGAGGGCAATCAGCCCCAGCATTTT. Translation: CTSSRRGGEGNQPQHF.

The chain links TRBV5-1 to TRBJ1-2; tentatively, D is TRBD1 (5 bases). Looked up from germline, CDR1 is SGHRS and CDR2 is YFSETQ. The CDR3 totals 12 residues. With 0 bases removed from V and 7 bases from J, the gap between germline ends came to 7 bases. CDR3 loop: CASSLARAGYTF. In DNA, the CDR3 is TGCGCCAGCAGCTTGGCCAGGGCTGGCTACACCTTC.

The V and J genes are TRBV10-3 and TRBJ1-1; D uncertain. Germline CDR1 ENHRY, CDR2 SYGVKD. V lost 4 bases, J lost 5 bases, and 8 bases lay in between. The CDR3 consists of 12 residues. The CDR3 region is CAISGEGTEAFF. DNA of the CDR3: TGTGCCATCAGTGGTGAGGGTACTGAAGCTTTCTTT.

The V call is TRBV5-4, the J call TRBJ2-5; 9 bases are shared with TRBD2. Trimming took 0 bases from V and 4 from J; bases not matched to a gene: 1. The CDR3 consists of 14 residues. The germline gives CDR1 SGHNT, CDR2 YYREEE (reference sequence). The CDR3 here is CASSLGLAVETQYF. In nucleotides, the CDR3 is TGTGCCAGCAGCTTGGGACTAGCGGTAGAGACCCAGTACTTC. Full variable domain (rest looked up from reference TRBV5-4 and TRBJ2-5): ETGVTQSPTHLIKTRGQQVTLRCSSQSGHNTVSWYQQALGQGPQFIFQYYREEENGRGNFPPRFSGLQFPNYSSELNVNALELDDSALYLCASSLGLAVETQYFGPGTRLLVL.

The J gene is TRBJ2-2, the V gene TRBV19, with 10 positions matching TRBD2. With 5 bases clipped from V and 0 bases from J, the junction kept 3 bases outside the gene matches. In germline, CDR1 is LNHDA, CDR2 SQIVND (reference sequence). The CDR3 covers 16 residues. In nucleotides, the CDR3 is TGTGCCAGTAGTGTAAGCGGGAGGGCGAACACCGGGGAGCTGTTTTTT. Translated: CASSVSGRANTGELFF.

This chain links TRBV5-6 with TRBJ2-1, with 8 bases matching TRBD2. Germline V gene sequence: CDR1 SGHDT, CDR2 YYEEEE. Unmatched junction bases numbered 15, after V lost 5 bases and J lost 8 bases. The CDR3 is made up of 16 amino acids. The CDR3 loop is CASRGYGTREYDEQFF. The CDR3 DNA reads as TGTGCCAGCAGGGGTTATGGGACTAGGGAATACGATGAGCAGTTCTTC.

The chain couples TRBV29-1 to TRBJ2-5; D is perhaps TRBD1 (5 bases). The end of the DNA fits TRBJ2-7 better, so the J call may be wrong. CDR1 and CDR2 from the germline V gene are SQVTM and ANQGSEA. This CDR3 has 12 amino acids. The CDR3 DNA is TGCAGCGTCGTGACAGACTCCTACGAGCAGTACTTC. Translation: CSVVTDSYEQYF.

The chain has TRBV28 and TRBJ2-7, with a tentative D call TRBD1 (5 bases). CDR1 and CDR2 from the germline V gene are MDHEN and SYDVKM. The CDR3 length is 14 residues. V was clipped by 2 bases and J by 3 bases, with 11 bases between them. The CDR3 DNA reads TGTGCCAGCAGTTTAACAGGAAACCTCTACGAGCAGTACTTC. Its protein product is CASSLTGNLYEQYF.

CDR3 DNA: TGTGCCAGTATCATGCAGGGGGCGCAGAAGGGCGGCTACACCTTC. Amino acids: CASIMQGAQKGGYTF. This chain links TRBV19 with TRBJ1-2, with TRBD1 matching over 8 bases. The CDR3 runs 15 residues. V was clipped by 7 bases and J by 8 bases; unmatched bases: 15. The germline V gene encodes CDR1 LNHDA and CDR2 SQIVND (reference sequence).

In the case of this clone: Relative to the germline gene, one junction end is altered; a read error may explain this. CDR3 in DNA: TGCGCCAGCAGCTTGGGCCCCAGCACTAGCGGCAGCAACTTC. Protein: CASSLGPSTSGSNF. This chain connects TRBV5-1 to TRBJ2-5; 8 positions match TRBD2. This CDR3 has 14 amino acids. From germline, CDR1 is SGHRS and CDR2 YFSETQ. The full variable domain, rest sourced from reference TRBV5-1 and TRBJ2-5, is KAGVTQTPRYLIKTRGQQVTLSCSPISGHRSVSWYQQTPGQGLQFLFEYFSETQRNKGNFPGRFSGRQFSNSRSEMNVSTLELGDSALYLCASSLGPSTSGSNFGPGTRLLVL.

The chain is built from TRBV11-2 and TRBJ2-3, with 12 nucleotides matching TRBD1. Germline V lookup: CDR1 SGHAT, CDR2 FQNNGV. The CDR3 is 19 residues long. Losses at the gene ends were 5 bases for V and 6 bases for J; bases not matched to a gene: 18. Here the CDR3 DNA reads TGTGCCAGCAGCCCGAGGGGACAGGGGGCTAGTCCTAGGTGGGATACGCAGTATTTT. Translating it yields CASSPRGQGASPRWDTQYF.

Comments on this clone: The junction differs from germline at one of its ends, possibly a read error. The chain is built from TRBV19 and TRBJ2-2; 8 nucleotides agree with TRBD1. Germline V gene lookup returns CDR1 LNHDA and CDR2 SQIVND (reference sequence). The CDR3 runs 14 residues. CDR3 DNA: TGTGCCAGCACCCGGACAGGGAACGCCGGGGAGCTGTTTTTT. Its translation: CASTRTGNAGELFF.

The chain recombines TRBV15 with TRBJ2-7; D may be TRBD2 (6 bases). Germline-derived CDR1 and CDR2 are LNHNV and YYDKDF (reference sequence). The V and J ends lost 0 bases and 9 bases respectively, with 18 bases between them. CDR3 size: 15 residues. CDR3 nucleotide sequence: TGTGCCACCAGCAGAGACAATGCTTCCGGGAGCAGGCAGTACTTC. Protein product: CATSRDNASGSRQYF.

This sequence joins TRBV6-5 and TRBJ2-7; 7 bases are a match to TRBD1. There are 13 residues in the CDR3. CDR1 is MNHEY, CDR2 SVGAGI, per germline. V gave up 11 bases and J gave up 4 bases; unmatched junction bases: 11. The CDR3, as DNA: TGTGCCTCTGGCGTAGGGACAGAGTACGAGCAGTACTTC. Translating gives CASGVGTEYEQYF.

V gene TRBV19 combines with J gene TRBJ2-1, with D perhaps TRBD2 (6 bases). This CDR3 comprises 14 residues. Per germline, CDR1 LNHDA and CDR2 SQIVND (reference sequence). Trimming took 5 bases from V and 0 from J, leaving 8 bases between them. The CDR3 loop is CASSDGSSYNEQFF. The DNA for the CDR3 is TGTGCCAGTAGTGACGGGAGCTCCTACAATGAGCAGTTCTTC.

This chain connects TRBV6-5 to TRBJ2-5; maybe TRBD1 (6 bases). The J call may be in error: the DNA end matches TRBJ2-7 better. In germline, CDR1 is MNHEY, CDR2 SVGAGI. The CDR3 is made up of 15 amino acids. The CDR3 DNA follows: TGTGCCAGCAGTTACTCGAAACAGGGCGGGTACGAGCAGTACTTC. Translated, it gives CASSYSKQGGYEQYF.

The rearrangement links TRBV19 to TRBJ2-7; D might be TRBD2 (6 bases). CDR3 length: 14 residues. Between the trimmed V and J ends, which lost 9 bases and 5 bases, there was a span of 20 bases. Germline V gene sequence: CDR1 LNHDA, CDR2 SQIVND (reference sequence). CDR3 nucleotides: TGTGCCAGCAATTGGGGAGAGGCGGGGCACGAGCAGTACTTC. Translation gives CASNWGEAGHEQYF.

The V and J genes are TRBV10-3 and TRBJ1-1; D remains ambiguous. V was trimmed by 6 bases and J by 0 bases, leaving 5 bases between them. Per the germline V gene, CDR1 is ENHRY and CDR2 is SYGVKD. The CDR3 contains 12 residues. Here the CDR3 reads CAIRAMNTEAFF. CDR3 nucleotide sequence: TGTGCCATCAGAGCTATGAACACTGAAGCTTTCTTT.